Here is one T cell receptor (beta chain) with its context. The entry originates in a study of blood T cell repertoires in COVID-19. With 1 base removed from V and 5 bases from J, the gap between germline ends came to 9 bases. Germline CDR1 is GTSNPN and CDR2 is SVGIG (reference sequence). This CDR3 contains 13 residues. Data came from immunoSEQ multiplex PCR; TCRdb stores just in-frame clones and leaves some out. Here the sample spans fewer than 350,000 clones, approximately 91% being singletons. The receptor comes from a woman between 35 and 50 years old with acute COVID-19. This chain uses TRBV30 with TRBJ1-5; D is undetermined. Sequencing was performed on PBMCs or T cells enriched from blood (not recorded which). The CDR3 DNA is TGTGCCTGGAGTGGGCGGGGAGATCAGCCCCAGCATTTT. Its protein is CAWSGRGDQPQHF.